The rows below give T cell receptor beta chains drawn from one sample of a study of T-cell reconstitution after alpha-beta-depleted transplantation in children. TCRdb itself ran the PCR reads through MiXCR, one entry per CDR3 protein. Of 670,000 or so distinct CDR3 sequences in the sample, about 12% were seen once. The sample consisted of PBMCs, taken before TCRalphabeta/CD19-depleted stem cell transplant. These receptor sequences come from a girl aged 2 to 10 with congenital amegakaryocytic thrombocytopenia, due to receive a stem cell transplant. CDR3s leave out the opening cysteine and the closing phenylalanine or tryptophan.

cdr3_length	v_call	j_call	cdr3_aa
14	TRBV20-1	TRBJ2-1	CARGTRAGVINEQF
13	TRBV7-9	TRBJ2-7	ASSLAGLAGVEQY
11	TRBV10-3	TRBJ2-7	AISEGERDEQY
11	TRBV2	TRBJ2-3	ARDRGGTDTQY
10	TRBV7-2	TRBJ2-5	ASSLSWVAPY
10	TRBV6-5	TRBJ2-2	ASVANTGELF
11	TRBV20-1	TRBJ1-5	SAQDSGIAPQH
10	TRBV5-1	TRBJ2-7	ASSSPGDEQY
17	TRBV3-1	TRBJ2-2	ASRTIRDTWGKGTGELF
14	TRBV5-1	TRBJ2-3	ASSLPGSPYTDTQY